The 18 T cell receptor beta chains below come from one sample, sequenced in a study of regulatory T cells in long-lasting Graves disease. Documented time point: persistent/refractory GD, antithyroid drugs over 5 years with positive TRAb. TCR sequences were obtained from RNA taken from PBMCs. HTBI primers from iRepertoire and Arm-PCR of CDR3 regions yielded the TCR beta libraries. MiXCR was run by TCRdb on the multiplex PCR reads, yielding one entry per CDR3 protein. The data hold almost 350,000 distinct CDR3 sequences, with less than 20% observed a single time. The sequenced sample was peripheral blood mononuclear cells (PBMCs), obtained when the disease was refractory, from a patient treated with antithyroid drugs. Receptor source: a female donor with Graves disease.

The J gene is TRBJ2-7, the V gene TRBV6-2 or TRBV6-3; TRBD1 matches at 10 bases. The CDR3 is 16 amino acids. V shed 4 bases, J shed 0 bases, and the junction held 6 bases outside the gene matches. CDR1 MNHEY and CDR2 SVGEGT come from the germline V gene. Here the CDR3 DNA reads TGTGCCAGCAGTTTACCGGGACAGGGGAGCTCCTACGAGCAGTACTTC. It specifies CASSLPGQGSSYEQYF.

The table lists this clonotype with a few counts. The rearrangement links TRBV7-9 to TRBJ1-2; D might be TRBD1 (6 bases). The ends were cut back, 5 bases at V and 2 bases at J, with 21 bases in the middle. Germline V gives CDR1 SEHNR, CDR2 FQNEAQ (reference sequence). The CDR3 is made up of 17 amino acids. The CDR3 protein is CASSPRPRTEVNYGYTF. In DNA form, the CDR3 reads TGTGCCAGCAGCCCACGGCCAAGGACAGAAGTCAACTATGGCTACACCTTC.

There are many counts of this clonotype. The gene calls are TRBV12-3 or TRBV12-4 and TRBJ1-2; D possibly corresponds to TRBD1 (5 bases). Trimming pared 3 bases from V and 9 bases from J, leaving 8 bases between. The CDR3 length is 11 residues. As DNA, the CDR3 is TGTGCCAGCAGTTTCGCAGGGAGCTACACCTTC. Translating gives CASSFAGSYTF.

The chain recombines TRBV6-1 with TRBJ2-4; 9 bases agree with TRBD1. This CDR3 comprises 16 residues. V dropped 7 bases and J dropped 2; count of bases not matched to a gene: 9. From germline, CDR1 is MNHNS and CDR2 SASEGT. As DNA, the CDR3 is TGTGCCAGCACCATGGGGGGACAGGGTTCCAAAAACATTCAGTACTTC. It codes for CASTMGGQGSKNIQYF.

Many counts were recorded for this clonotype. The chain has TRBV7-2 and TRBJ1-1, with D unclear. V was shortened by 7 bases and J by 1 base, with 10 bases between the two germline ends. Germline CDR1 reads SGHTA; CDR2 reads FQGNSA. CDR3 length: 13 amino acids. CDR3 DNA: TGTGCCAGCAACCCGATATGGAACACTGAAGCTTTCTTT. Translation: CASNPIWNTEAFF.

This chain connects TRBV7-9 to TRBJ1-3; 7 bases map to TRBD1. This CDR3 region has 16 residues. Trimming removed 3 bases from V and 0 bases from J; junction bases left unmatched: 5. Germline V gives CDR1 SEHNR, CDR2 FQNEAQ (reference sequence). CDR3 sequence reads: CASSFPGTASGNTIYF. In nucleotides, the CDR3 is TGTGCCAGCAGCTTTCCTGGGACAGCCTCTGGAAACACCATATATTTT. Looking up the rest from reference TRBV7-9 and TRBJ1-3 gives the full variable domain: DTGVSQNPRHKITKRGQNVTFRCDPISEHNRLYWYRQTLGQGPEFLTYFQNEAQLEKSRLLSDRFSAERPKGSFSTLEIQRTEQGDSAMYLCASSFPGTASGNTIYFGEGSWLTVV.

V usage is TRBV11-2 and J usage is TRBJ2-1, with D possibly TRBD2 on 5 matching bases. The V and J ends lost 1 base and 2 bases respectively, with 12 bases between them. Germline V CDR1 and CDR2: SGHAT, FQNNGV. The CDR3 runs 16 residues. CDR3 sequence (DNA): TGTGCCAGCAGCTTAGTTAGAGGGCCCACCTACAATGAGCAGTTCTTC. Protein sequence: CASSLVRGPTYNEQFF.

This clonotype was seen at least ten times. In nucleotides, the CDR3 is TGTGCCAGTAGTGCCTCGTTGGGATCGGAGACCCAGTACTTC. Encoded protein: CASSASLGSETQYF. J is TRBJ2-5 and V is TRBV19; D remains unclear. The CDR3 runs to 14 residues. The germline V and J ends were trimmed by 5 bases and 5 bases, with 15 bases remaining between them. Germline V lookup: CDR1 LNHDA, CDR2 SQIVND (reference sequence).

Ten or more counts support this clonotype. The chain carries TRBV6-1 and TRBJ1-5; D unresolved. The germline CDR1 and CDR2 sequences are MNHNS and SASEGT. Trimming shortened V by 6 bases and J by 6 bases, and 9 bases separated the two germline ends. The CDR3 contains 12 residues. In DNA, the CDR3 is TGTGCCAGCAGCCCAATTTTTCAGCCCCAGCATTTT. Amino acids: CASSPIFQPQHF.

This clonotype was seen repeatedly, ten times or more. V gene TRBV9 combines with J gene TRBJ1-2, with 10 nucleotides matching TRBD1. The CDR3 totals 15 residues. CDR1 SGDLS and CDR2 YYNGEE come from the germline V gene. V trimming: 3 bases; J trimming: 6 bases; junction bases outside the gene matches: 8. CDR3 sequence: CASSAYSGTGDGYTF. Here the CDR3 DNA reads TGTGCCAGCAGCGCGTATTCCGGGACAGGGGATGGCTACACCTTC.

This clonotype has at least ten counts. The chain has TRBV5-1 and TRBJ2-7; perhaps D is TRBD1 or TRBD2 (6 bases each). This CDR3 comprises 12 residues. Germline CDR1 and CDR2: SGHRS and YFSETQ. The germline V and J ends were trimmed by 4 bases and 5 bases, with 10 bases remaining between them. The CDR3 sequence is CASSVGGHEQYF. In DNA form, the CDR3 reads TGCGCCAGCAGCGTGGGGGGCCACGAGCAGTACTTC.

This chain links TRBV20-1 with TRBJ1-1; 8 bases are a match to TRBD1. Per the germline V gene, CDR1 is DFQATT and CDR2 is SNEGSKA (reference sequence). V dropped 6 bases and J dropped 1; count of bases not matched to a gene: 10. The CDR3 loop spans 15 amino acids. Here the CDR3 DNA reads TGCAGTGCCCTGGACAGGGTTGGTGCGAACACTGAAGCTTTCTTT. Its translation: CSALDRVGANTEAFF.

There are a few counts of this clonotype. DNA for the CDR3: TGTGCCAGCAGTGAAAGGTTTGGAATGGCGGAAGTACACGATACGCAGTATTTT. Residues: CASSERFGMAEVHDTQYF. The chain recombines TRBV6-1 with TRBJ2-3; D is uncertain. Germline lookup yields CDR1 MNHNS and CDR2 SASEGT. The V end lost 2 bases, the J end lost 6 bases, and 24 bases lay between the germline ends. This CDR3 is 18 amino acids long.

The sample holds a few counts of this clonotype. The chain uses TRBV4-3 and TRBJ1-4, with D hard to call. This CDR3 is 14 amino acids long. Between the trimmed V and J ends, which lost 2 bases and 8 bases, there was a span of 12 bases. Germline V gene lookup returns CDR1 LGHNA and CDR2 YSLEER. CDR3: CASSQTWRGEKLFF. Here the CDR3 DNA reads TGCGCCAGCAGCCAAACTTGGCGGGGAGAAAAACTGTTTTTT.

This clonotype was picked up a small number of times. V usage is TRBV24-1 and J usage is TRBJ1-1; 8 bases fit TRBD1. The CDR3 has 14 residues. CDR1 is KGHDR, CDR2 SFDVKD, per germline. V dropped 4 bases and J dropped 4; count of bases not matched to a gene: 4. The chain's CDR3 is CATSDPGQATEAFF. The CDR3 region has the DNA TGTGCCACCAGTGACCCGGGACAGGCCACTGAAGCTTTCTTT.

The rearrangement joins TRBV20-1 to TRBJ1-2; 7 bases match TRBD1. Losses at the gene ends were 0 bases for V and 3 bases for J; bases not matched to a gene: 7. Germline-derived CDR1 and CDR2 are DFQATT and SNEGSKA (reference sequence). The CDR3 loop spans 15 amino acids. The CDR3 is CSARESGQAHYGYTF. The CDR3 region has the DNA TGCAGTGCTAGAGAATCCGGACAGGCGCACTATGGCTACACCTTC.

The rearrangement uses TRBV5-1 and TRBJ2-5; D possibly matches TRBD1 or TRBD2 (6 bases each). Per the germline V gene, CDR1 is SGHRS and CDR2 is YFSETQ. The length of the CDR3 is 14 residues. The germline V and J ends were trimmed by 4 bases and 4 bases, with 14 bases remaining between them. DNA for the CDR3: TGCGCCAGCAGCGCGGGACATTACGGAGAGACCCAGTACTTC. Translated: CASSAGHYGETQYF.

This clonotype was seen ten or more times. The gene calls are TRBV7-2 and TRBJ1-5; the match to TRBD1 covers 7 bases. V was pared by 3 bases and J by 3 bases, with 2 bases of the junction left unmatched. CDR1 is SGHTA and CDR2 is FQGNSA in the germline V gene. This CDR3 comprises 14 residues. The DNA for the CDR3 is TGTGCCAGCAGCTTCGGGACAGTCAATCAGCCCCAGCATTTT. Amino acid sequence: CASSFGTVNQPQHF.